Listed below are T cell receptor beta chains from one sample, sequenced in a study of blood T cell repertoires in COVID-19. Method: immunoSEQ multiplex PCR; TCRdb's copy keeps in-frame clones and lacks some. The sample holds fewer than 450,000 clones, around nine tenths seen once. Sequenced: PBMCs or T cells enriched from blood (not recorded which). These receptors all stem from a woman aged 18 to 35 who had recovered from COVID-19. Both conserved end residues are part of each CDR3. Fields, in order: D gene, V gene, J gene, clone size, CDR3 DNA, CDR3 protein. The D gene is left open where the match is weak. Only some rows state a clone size, as once, few, many or a class for expanded clones.

TRBD1,TRBV15,TRBJ2-1,NA,TGTGCCACCAGCAGAGAAGGGACAGGGGGTCCTTATGAGCAGTTCTTC,CATSREGTGGPYEQFF
TRBD2,TRBV19,TRBJ2-7,NA,TGTGCCAGTAGTTTGACACTAGCGGGGACCTACGAGCAGTACTTC,CASSLTLAGTYEQYF
TRBD1,TRBV2,TRBJ1-6,NA,TGTGCCAGCAGGGACAGGGATAAGGTGGGCTCACCCCTCCACTTT,CASRDRDKVGSPLHF
NA,TRBV3-1/TRBV3-2,TRBJ1-2,NA,TGTGCCAGCAGCCAAGATTTGGGCCCTACGTATGGCTACACCTTC,CASSQDLGPTYGYTF
NA,TRBV7-2,TRBJ2-1,NA,TGTGCCACCGGGGAAAGCTCCTACAATGAGCAGTTCTTC,CATGESSYNEQFF
NA,TRBV7-2,TRBJ1-5,NA,TGTGCCAGCAGTACTACACATAGCAATCAGCCCCAGCATTTT,CASSTTHSNQPQHF
NA,TRBV5-4,TRBJ1-2,few,TGTGCCAGCAGCTTGTCGGTTTTAGGGGATGGCTACACCTTC,CASSLSVLGDGYTF
TRBD2,TRBV5-1,TRBJ2-3,once,TGCGCCAGCAGCTCACCGGGTCTAGCGGGGGGGGTGTCGTTCGGCACAGATACGCAGTATTTT,CASSSPGLAGGVSFGTDTQYF
TRBD1,TRBV7-2,TRBJ1-1,NA,TGTGCCAGCAGCACCCGACAGGGGTGGAACACTGAAGCTTTCTTT,CASSTRQGWNTEAFF
NA,TRBV18,TRBJ2-2,NA,TGTGCCAGCTCACCTCAGAACACCGGGGAGCTGTTTTTT,CASSPQNTGELFF
NA,TRBV5-1,TRBJ1-4,NA,TGCGCCAGCAGTTCCCAGGACTCACTTAATGAAAAACTGTTTTTT,CASSSQDSLNEKLFF
NA,TRBV10-1,TRBJ1-1,NA,TGCGCCAGCACCTACGACTTGAACGCTGAAGCTTTCTTT,CASTYDLNAEAFF
NA,TRBV29-1,TRBJ2-3,NA,TGCAGCGTTAGGGGCGGGGGCTTTGGAAGCACAGATACGCAGTATTTT,CSVRGGGFGSTDTQYF
NA,TRBV4-1,TRBJ1-2,NA,TGCGCCAGCAGCCAAGTCGAGGCAGGGGATTGGGGTGGCTACACCTTC,CASSQVEAGDWGGYTF
TRBD1,TRBV9,TRBJ1-4,NA,TGTGCCAGCAGCCCCCATACAACCGGGACAGGGGGGGAAAAACTGTTTTTT,CASSPHTTGTGGEKLFF
NA,TRBV19,TRBJ2-7,NA,TGTGCCAGTAGCTTGGCGGACAGCTACGAGCAGTACTTC,CASSLADSYEQYF
TRBD1,TRBV5-1,TRBJ1-2,NA,TGCGCCAGCAGCTCCGAACAGGGGAACTATGGCTACACCTTC,CASSSEQGNYGYTF
TRBD1,TRBV7-2,TRBJ1-4,NA,TGTGCCAGCAGTTATAGGACAGGGAATAATGAAAAACTGTTTTTT,CASSYRTGNNEKLFF
NA,TRBV3-1/TRBV3-2,TRBJ1-3,once,TGTGCCAGCAGCCATACGGGTGCCAGCTCTGGAAACACCATATATTTT,CASSHTGASSGNTIYF
NA,TRBV7-2,TRBJ1-1,NA,TGTGCCAGCAAAACAGCGAACACTGAAGCTTTCTTT,CASKTANTEAFF
NA,TRBV7-9,TRBJ1-6,NA,TGTGCCAGCAGCTTCCAGGGTTCCGATTCACCCCTCCACTTT,CASSFQGSDSPLHF
NA,TRBV7-3,TRBJ2-1,NA,TGTGCCAGCAGCTTGACTAGAACGAATTCAGGGGGGAATGAGCAGTTCTTC,CASSLTRTNSGGNEQFF
NA,TRBV6-6,TRBJ1-5,NA,TGTGCCGGAGGGGGGGCCTCTAGCAATCAGCCCCAGCATTTT,CAGGGASSNQPQHF
NA,TRBV4-2,TRBJ1-5,NA,TGTGCCAGCAGCCAAGATGATGGGGCCGGTCAGCCCCAGCATTTT,CASSQDDGAGQPQHF
NA,TRBV6-2/TRBV6-3,TRBJ1-1,once,TGTGCCAGCAGCACAACCCCTCAGACTGAAGCTTTCTTT,CASSTTPQTEAFF
TRBD2,TRBV4-2,TRBJ2-7,NA,TGTGCCAGCAGCCAACGAGTTTTGGCTAGCGGGGATTACGAGCAGTACTTC,CASSQRVLASGDYEQYF
NA,TRBV29-1,TRBJ1-4,once,TGCAGCGTTCCAGGGGTAGGAAAACTGTTTTTT,CSVPGVGKLFF
TRBD1,TRBV6-2/TRBV6-3,TRBJ1-6,few,TGTGCCAGCAGTGGACAGGGGTTCTCACCCCTCCACTTT,CASSGQGFSPLHF
NA,TRBV5-8,TRBJ2-7,NA,TGTGCCAGCAGCCCGGTGTACGAGCAGTACTTC,CASSPVYEQYF
TRBD1,TRBV24-1,TRBJ1-2,NA,TGTGCCACCAACCCGAGGCCCGGGACAGGGGGCAACTATGGCTACACCTTC,CATNPRPGTGGNYGYTF
TRBD1,TRBV3-1/TRBV3-2,TRBJ1-5,NA,TGTGCCAGCAGCCTTACCGGGACAGGGAGGATTCCCCAGCATTTT,CASSLTGTGRIPQHF
NA,TRBV7-2,TRBJ2-7,few,TGTGCCAGCACCCGCAGCCAGGGGATCGGCTACGAGCAGTACTTC,CASTRSQGIGYEQYF
TRBD1,TRBV29-1,TRBJ2-2,NA,TGCAGCGGGGACAGGGGTTTTGGCACCGGGGAGCTGTTTTTT,CSGDRGFGTGELFF
NA,TRBV21-1,TRBJ1-6,NA,TGTGCCAGCAACGGGCGGGGATCGGAGGGTCACTATAATTCACCCCTCCACTTT,CASNGRGSEGHYNSPLHF
TRBD2,TRBV5-1,TRBJ2-5,NA,TGCGCCAGCAGCTTGGGACTAGCGGGGGAGCAAGAGACCCAGTACTTC,CASSLGLAGEQETQYF
TRBD1,TRBV6-5,TRBJ2-5,NA,TGTGCCAGCAGTTCGGGACAGGGTCAAGAGACCCAGTACTTC,CASSSGQGQETQYF
TRBD1,TRBV15,TRBJ1-2,NA,TGTGCCACCAGGGACAGGGATAGATATGGCTACACCTTC,CATRDRDRYGYTF
NA,TRBV28,TRBJ1-5,NA,TGTGCCAGCAGGGTACAGGGAGTATGGCAGCCCCAGCATTTT,CASRVQGVWQPQHF
NA,TRBV6-5,TRBJ2-5,NA,TGTGCCAGCAAAATTGCGGGACAGCAAGAGACCCAGTACTTC,CASKIAGQQETQYF
NA,TRBV7-9,TRBJ2-2,NA,TGTGCCAGCAGCTCCCCCCTCAGGGACGGGGAGCTGTTTTTT,CASSSPLRDGELFF
NA,TRBV7-9,TRBJ1-4,NA,TGTGCCAGCAGCTTTTCCGAGGGGGCAACTAATGAAAAACTGTTTTTT,CASSFSEGATNEKLFF
NA,TRBV9,TRBJ1-2,NA,TGTGCCAGCAGCGCAGAACCTGACAGATCCTATGGCTACACCTTC,CASSAEPDRSYGYTF
NA,TRBV6-5,TRBJ2-7,NA,TGTGCCAGCAGTCCCTTCATGGGCCCCTACGAGCAGTACTTC,CASSPFMGPYEQYF
TRBD1,TRBV5-1,TRBJ1-6,NA,TGCGCCAGCAGCTTGAGACAGGGGGCGTCTTCACCCCTCCACTTT,CASSLRQGASSPLHF
TRBD2,TRBV7-6,TRBJ2-5,NA,TGTGCCAGCAGCTTACCACTAGCGGGGTACCAAGAGACCCAGTACTTC,CASSLPLAGYQETQYF
NA,TRBV2,TRBJ2-1,NA,TGTGCCAGCAGTGACGTTGAGCAGTTCTTC,CASSDVEQFF